The 32 T cell receptor beta chains below all came from one sample that was sequenced in a study of T cell clusters in autoimmune cytopenias. TRB rearrangements were amplified by touch-down multiplex PCR with mixed TRB-A/B primers. TCRdb re-called the multiplex PCR reads and gives one entry per CDR3 protein, without DNA. The sample has 1,500 to 2,000 distinct CDR3 sequences; the top ten hold around 34%. Each sample's input was around 250 ng genomic DNA, roughly 38,000 genome equivalents. What was sequenced was peripheral blood. These receptors originate from a human donor with an autoimmune cytopenia, with autoimmune hepatitis or in good health (not recorded which).

This chain joins TRBV6-2 or TRBV6-3 and TRBJ2-7; the TCRdb call, TRBD1, lacks DNA for checking. CDR1 and CDR2 from the germline V gene are MNHEY and SVGEGT. There are 16 residues in the CDR3. The CDR3 here is CASSSTLDRGKYEQYF.

This clonotype is deemed medium-sized by its frequency. The chain carries TRBV6-5 and TRBJ2-6; TCRdb reports TRBD1, a call that lacks DNA to check it against. The CDR3 spans 17 residues. From germline, CDR1 is MNHEY and CDR2 SVGAGI. CDR3 amino acids: CASSDSRRAPGANVLTF.

Its frequency marks this clonotype as medium-sized (0.01 to 0.1%). J is TRBJ2-7 and V is TRBV11-3; the TCRdb D gene call, TRBD1, has no DNA to confirm it. Germline-derived CDR1 and CDR2 are SGHNT and YENEEA. CDR3 length equals 13 residues. This CDR3 is CASRPTGGYEQYF.

Measured by frequency, this clonotype is medium-sized (0.01 to 0.1%). The chain carries TRBV12-3 or TRBV12-4 and TRBJ1-1. The length of the CDR3 is 13 residues. The CDR3 sequence is CASTRTEDTEAFF.

This clonotype shows up as hyperexpanded (1% or more) by frequency. The CDR3 is CASRGSAEQFF. The chain combines TRBV19 with TRBJ2-1; TCRdb proposes TRBD1, but this gene call is untestable without DNA. Germline V lookup: CDR1 LNHDA, CDR2 SQIVND (reference sequence). This CDR3 has 11 residues.

This clonotype shows up as medium-sized by frequency. The CDR3 loop is CSVEEPGHTDYEQYF. V usage is TRBV29-1 and J usage is TRBJ2-7; as DNA is missing, the TRBD1 call by TCRdb cannot be tested. The CDR3 consists of 15 residues. The germline CDR1 and CDR2 sequences are SQVTM and ANQGSEA.

This clonotype registers medium-sized by frequency. The chain combines TRBV6-5 with TRBJ1-4; TCRdb returns TRBD1, unconfirmable since there is no DNA. Germline lookup yields CDR1 MNHEY and CDR2 SVGAGI. This CDR3 has 14 amino acids. The CDR3 loop reads CATASGGRGEKLFF.

The chain is built from TRBV6-5 and TRBJ2-7; TCRdb lists TRBD1, though no DNA is available to test this call. Germline CDR1 is MNHEY and CDR2 is SVGAGI. The CDR3 runs 11 residues. CDR3: CASSYEGAQYF.

According to its frequency, this clonotype is large. V usage is TRBV29-1 and J usage is TRBJ2-6; there is no DNA to check the TCRdb D call of TRBD1. CDR1 is SQVTM, CDR2 ANQGSEA, per germline. The CDR3 is 17 amino acids. CDR3 loop: CSVWGGTGSAGANVLTF.

This chain joins TRBV6-5 and TRBJ1-1; TCRdb returns TRBD1, unconfirmable since there is no DNA. The germline V gene encodes CDR1 MNHEY and CDR2 SVGAGI. This CDR3 contains 12 residues. This CDR3 reads CASLGGPTEAFF.

This clonotype is called medium-sized based on its frequency. This sequence joins TRBV30 and TRBJ1-2. The germline V gene encodes CDR1 GTSNPN and CDR2 SVGIG (reference sequence). The CDR3 spans 15 residues. CDR3 loop: CAWSVDTGTNYGYTF.

Judged by frequency, this clonotype is medium-sized. The chain is built from TRBV29-1 and TRBJ2-7; TCRdb names TRBD1, which stays unverified in the absence of DNA. CDR1 is SQVTM, CDR2 ANQGSEA, per germline. This CDR3 is 13 amino acids long. CDR3 protein: CSVVLQGAREQYF.

This clonotype is called medium-sized based on its frequency. V and J are TRBV19 and TRBJ2-7; TCRdb's assignment of TRBD2 cannot be checked, as there is no DNA. Germline CDR1 reads LNHDA; CDR2 reads SQIVND (reference sequence). This CDR3 has 15 amino acids. This CDR3 is CASSFRDGRGPEQYF.

The chain couples TRBV13 to TRBJ2-3; without DNA, the TCRdb call of TRBD2 cannot be checked. This CDR3 spans 23 amino acids. The germline gives CDR1 PRHDT, CDR2 FYEKMQ (reference sequence). CDR3 sequence reads: CASSFQTNSGRGGLVTEFDTQYF.

This clonotype is labeled medium-sized based on frequency. The chain has TRBV12-5 and TRBJ1-4. The germline V gene encodes CDR1 LGHNT and CDR2 FRNRAP. The CDR3 contains 15 residues. The CDR3 here is CASGLVRATNEKLFF.

This clonotype is called medium-sized based on its frequency. The CDR3 here is CASTRRASTDTQYF. This chain uses TRBV19 with TRBJ2-3. The CDR3 covers 14 residues. Per the germline V gene, CDR1 is LNHDA and CDR2 is SQIVND (reference sequence).

Measured by frequency, this clonotype is medium-sized. This sequence joins TRBV30 and TRBJ2-1; the D call of TRBD1 rests on TCRdb alone, since no DNA is present to check it. This CDR3 is built from 13 residues. The germline CDR1 and CDR2 sequences are GTSNPN and SVGIG (reference sequence). CDR3: CAWSRGLIDEQFF.

This clonotype is identified as medium-sized from frequency. This chain uses TRBV30 with TRBJ1-4; lacking DNA, the TRBD1 call made by TCRdb goes unchecked. The length of the CDR3 is 14 residues. Germline lookup yields CDR1 GTSNPN and CDR2 SVGIG (reference sequence). CDR3 sequence reads: CAWSYRGNFAKLFF.

This clonotype is deemed medium-sized (0.01 to 0.1%) by its frequency. This chain uses TRBV12-3 or TRBV12-4 with TRBJ2-7; with no DNA, the TCRdb D assignment of TRBD1 cannot be verified. The CDR3 length is 14 residues. CDR3 protein: CASSPDRGRNEQYF.

According to its frequency, this clonotype is medium-sized. The V gene is TRBV7-3, the J gene TRBJ2-1. The germline V gene has CDR1 SGHTA and CDR2 FQGTGA. The CDR3 extends over 13 amino acids. CDR3 sequence: CASSLTSGDKQFF.

The rearrangement joins TRBV18 to TRBJ2-5; the TCRdb call, TRBD1, lacks DNA for checking. Germline V lookup: CDR1 KGHSH, CDR2 LQKENI. The CDR3 is 13 amino acids. The CDR3 here is CASHQGAGETQYF.

This clonotype shows up as medium-sized by frequency. The chain recombines TRBV5-6 with TRBJ2-3; no DNA is available, so the TRBD2 call from TCRdb remains unchecked. This CDR3 is built from 18 residues. CDR1 and CDR2 from the germline V gene are SGHDT and YYEEEE. CDR3 sequence: CASSSEDRAGGETDTQYF.

This clonotype is deemed medium-sized by its frequency. The V and J genes are TRBV29-1 and TRBJ1-5. The CDR3 length is 13 residues. Germline V gene data show CDR1 as SQVTM and CDR2 as ANQGSEA. The CDR3 reads CSVADGNNQPQHF.

Its frequency marks this clonotype as medium-sized (0.01 to 0.1%). V gene TRBV6-5 combines with J gene TRBJ2-6; TCRdb gives TRBD1 as the D gene, but with no DNA this cannot be confirmed. Germline V gene lookup returns CDR1 MNHEY and CDR2 SVGAGI. The CDR3 is 13 residues long. The CDR3 spells CASRRQGANVLTF.

The chain is built from TRBV24-1 and TRBJ2-3; the TCRdb call, TRBD2, lacks DNA for checking. The CDR3 loop spans 17 amino acids. Germline V lookup: CDR1 KGHDR, CDR2 SFDVKD. The CDR3 region is CATSDMGLAGVPDTQYF.

This clonotype is medium-sized by frequency. This chain uses TRBV29-1 with TRBJ2-2; TCRdb's D call of TRBD1 is untestable without DNA. The CDR3 consists of 12 residues. From germline, CDR1 is SQVTM and CDR2 ANQGSEA. The chain's CDR3 is CSVRTGIGELFF.

J is TRBJ2-2 and V is TRBV11-3. CDR3 size: 13 residues. In germline, CDR1 is SGHNT, CDR2 YENEEA. This chain's CDR3 is CASSLDFTGELFF.

By frequency, this clonotype is large. The J gene is TRBJ2-3, the V gene TRBV19; TCRdb reports TRBD1, a call that lacks DNA to check it against. CDR3 length: 15 amino acids. Germline V gene sequence: CDR1 LNHDA, CDR2 SQIVND (reference sequence). The CDR3 reads CASSTGTGITDTQYF.

The CDR3 sequence is CASKAGGRTNEKLFF. This chain connects TRBV6-1 to TRBJ1-4; TCRdb's D call, TRBD1, is unchecked because there is no DNA. Per germline, CDR1 MNHNS and CDR2 SASEGT. The CDR3 loop spans 15 amino acids.

According to its frequency, this clonotype is medium-sized (0.01 to 0.1%). The gene calls are TRBV29-1 and TRBJ2-7; with no DNA, the TCRdb D assignment of TRBD2 cannot be verified. This CDR3 has 14 amino acids. CDR1 and CDR2 (germline): SQVTM, ANQGSEA. Here the CDR3 reads CSAGRGGTRYEQYF.

This clonotype is labeled medium-sized based on frequency. The V call is TRBV19, the J call TRBJ2-7; TCRdb proposes TRBD2, but this gene call is untestable without DNA. Germline V gene lookup returns CDR1 LNHDA and CDR2 SQIVND (reference sequence). CDR3 size: 15 residues. CDR3 residues: CASSPGAGGYYEQYF.

This clonotype is medium-sized by frequency. The chain couples TRBV5-4 to TRBJ1-2. Germline V gene sequence: CDR1 SGHNT, CDR2 YYREEE (reference sequence). The CDR3 spans 16 residues. The chain's CDR3 is CASSELNGPYNYGYTF. Drawing the rest from reference TRBV5-4 and TRBJ1-2, the complete variable domain is ETGVTQSPTHLIKTRGQQVTLRCSSQSGHNTVSWYQQALGQGPQFIFQYYREEENGRGNFPPRFSGLQFPNYSSELNVNALELDDSALYLCASSELNGPYNYGYTFGSGTRLTVV.